This TCR beta chain was found in a study of patients and donors after allogeneic stem cell transplantation (dated by TCRdb to the early 2020s). The library was produced with RT-PCR. Sequenced on a NextSeq 550. Using fastp at Q25 and MiXCR, TCRdb reprocessed the public reads and kept productive beta chains. Every entry covers one CDR3 protein and lists the most common genes and DNA from its rows. The sample has about 34,000 distinct CDR3 sequences on record, around 35% of them singletons. Of the sample, around 76% falls within the top ten clones. In the case of this clonotype: The antigen it binds to is not known. The sample holds no much larger clone one base away, and base qualities are not on file.

The CDR3 covers 12 residues, taking in both the cysteine and the phenylalanine. Kept here is only the CDR3 DNA, which spans 36 bases and is read in frame from base 1. Per the germline V gene, SQVTM is the CDR1 and ANQGSEA is the CDR2. Trimming at the junction amounts to 6 bases on V and 3 bases on J, and the germline ends lie 12 bases apart. This receptor was identified in a human donor who was either an allogeneic HSCT recipient or a stem cell or donor lymphocyte infusion donor (not recorded which). It is not recorded whose cells these are; they may come from a transplant donor. The chain couples TRBV29-1 to TRBJ2-7; the D gene is perhaps TRBD1, on 5 matching bases. Sequencing was carried out using blood, either unsorted or a sorted T cell fraction (not recorded which). CDR3 reads: CSVLTVLYEQYF. The DNA is TGCAGCGTATTGACAGTTCTCTACGAGCAGTACTTC.